The rows below give T cell receptor beta chains drawn from one sample of a study of cytomegalovirus exposure and HLA in healthy donors. Measured with immunoSEQ multiplex PCR; TCRdb has only the in-frame clones, and not every one. The sample consists of approximately 100,000 clones, around four fifths of them appearing once. The material sequenced was PBMCs. The receptors derive from a woman between 50 and 59 years old in good health and CMV-seropositive. The CDR3 runs from the conserved cysteine through the conserved F or W. Each record gives: clone size, D gene, J gene, V gene, CDR3 DNA, CDR3 protein. The D gene is left open where the match is weak. Clone sizes are given selectively: once, few, many, or a class where the clone is expanded.

>.|TRBD1|TRBJ2-3|TRBV29-1
TGCAGCGTTGGGCAGGGGGCAGATACGCAGTATTTT
CSVGQGADTQYF
>once|TRBD1|TRBJ2-2|TRBV10-3
TGTGCCATCAGTGGACAGGGGCACACCGGGGAGCTGTTTTTT
CAISGQGHTGELFF
>.|.|TRBJ2-2|TRBV2
TGTGCCAGCAGTGAGAAAACAGGAAACACCGGGGAGCTGTTTTTT
CASSEKTGNTGELFF
>.|TRBD1|TRBJ2-7|TRBV7-9
TGTTCCAGCAGCTTACTCGGGACAGGGGGCCTCGAGCAGTACTTC
CSSSLLGTGGLEQYF
>few|TRBD1|TRBJ1-3|TRBV7-2
TGTGCCAGCAGCACCGGACAGGGAACCACCATATATTTT
CASSTGQGTTIYF
>.|TRBD1|TRBJ1-6|TRBV10-3
TGTGCCATCGGGACAGGGAAAAAGGATTCACCCCTCCACTTT
CAIGTGKKDSPLHF
>.|TRBD2|TRBJ2-7|TRBV4-1
TGCGCCAGCAGCCCCGGACTAGCGGGGGTGTCCTACGAGCAGTACTTC
CASSPGLAGVSYEQYF
>once|TRBD1|TRBJ1-3|TRBV5-6
TGTGCCAGCAGCTTTTGGAGGACAGGGTTTGGAAACACCATATATTTT
CASSFWRTGFGNTIYF
>.|.|TRBJ2-7|TRBV2
TGTGCCAGCAGTGAAGCGCAGGACAACGAGCAGTACTTC
CASSEAQDNEQYF
>.|TRBD1|TRBJ1-6|TRBV6-1
TGTGCCAGCAGTGATGCCACAGGGGCCAGCTCCTATAATTCACCCCTCCACTTT
CASSDATGASSYNSPLHF
>.|TRBD1|TRBJ1-2|TRBV6-1
TGTGCCAGCAGTGATCACTGGACAGGGAACTATGGCTACACCTTC
CASSDHWTGNYGYTF
>once|.|TRBJ1-1|TRBV5-6
TGTGCCAGCAGCTTACTAGCGAACACTGAAGCTTTCTTT
CASSLLANTEAFF
>.|.|TRBJ1-4|TRBV5-4
TGTGCCAGCAGCCCCGGGGGGACTAATGAAAAACTGTTTTTT
CASSPGGTNEKLFF
>few|.|TRBJ2-7|TRBV6-6
TGTGCCAGTCCTCGATGGCGGAGCTCCTACGAGCAGTACTTC
CASPRWRSSYEQYF
>.|.|TRBJ1-1|TRBV5-1
TGCGCCAGCAGCTTGGTAGTGAACACTGAAGCTTTCTTT
CASSLVVNTEAFF
>.|TRBD2|TRBJ2-2|TRBV5-4
TGTGCCAGCAGCGTCAATAGCGGGAGTACCACCGGGGAGCTGTTTTTT
CASSVNSGSTTGELFF
>.|TRBD2|TRBJ2-5|TRBV27
TGTGCCAGCAGTTGGTTAGCGGGGCCCCTCCGAGAAGAGACCCAGTACTTC
CASSWLAGPLREETQYF
>.|TRBD2|TRBJ2-3|TRBV18
TGTGCCAGCTCACTCACTAGCGGCACAGATACGCAGTATTTT
CASSLTSGTDTQYF
>.|TRBD2|TRBJ2-7|TRBV5-1
TGCGCCAGCAGCTTGACCCCAGCGGGGTACGAGCAGTACTTC
CASSLTPAGYEQYF
>.|TRBD1|TRBJ1-5|TRBV29-1
TGCAGCGTCTGGACAGGGGGCCCGAATCAGCCCCAGCATTTT
CSVWTGGPNQPQHF
>.|.|TRBJ2-7|TRBV6-1
TGTGCCAGCAGTGAAGCCCTAGACAGTTGGGTCTTC
CASSEALDSWVF
>.|TRBD1|TRBJ2-7|TRBV5-6
TGTGCCAGCAGCTCCAGACAGGGGGCGTTCAACGAGCAGTACTTC
CASSSRQGAFNEQYF
>.|.|TRBJ1-5|TRBV13
TGTGCCAGCAGCTTAGGCAGTAATCAGCCCCAGCATTTT
CASSLGSNQPQHF
>.|TRBD2|TRBJ2-2|TRBV18
TGTGCCAGCTCACCACCGTCGATAGCGGGTTTAACCGGGGAGCTGTTTTTT
CASSPPSIAGLTGELFF
>.|TRBD1|TRBJ2-1|TRBV5-1
TGCGCCAGCAGCTGGTGGGACAGGGGTGACAATGAGCAGTTCTTC
CASSWWDRGDNEQFF
>.|TRBD1|TRBJ2-7|TRBV6-1
TGTGCCAGCGATGGACAGGCCTACGAGCAGTACTTC
CASDGQAYEQYF
>.|TRBD2|TRBJ2-3|TRBV6-1
TGTGCCAGCAGACAAGCGGGGGGTCTGGATACGCAGTATTTT
CASRQAGGLDTQYF
>.|.|TRBJ2-7|TRBV6-1
TGTGCCAGCAGTGACCCCGGAACAGGGTTCTACGAGCAGTACTTC
CASSDPGTGFYEQYF
>.|TRBD1|TRBJ1-3|TRBV5-5
TGTGCCAGCAGCAGCGGGACAGGTCCAGGAAACACCATATATTTT
CASSSGTGPGNTIYF
>.|.|TRBJ2-1|TRBV5-8
TGTGCCAGCAGCTTGGCCGTAGCCTCCTACAATGAGCAGTTCTTC
CASSLAVASYNEQFF
>.|.|TRBJ1-2|TRBV7-9
TGTTCCAGCAGTTCCTTGACCGACAGAGATGGCTACACCTTC
CSSSSLTDRDGYTF
>.|TRBD2|TRBJ2-1|TRBV7-9
TGTGCCAGCAGCCCCACGGGACTAGCGGACAATGAGCAGTTCTTC
CASSPTGLADNEQFF
>.|TRBD2|TRBJ2-5|TRBV7-2
TGTGCCAGCAGCTCGAGACTAGCTCGAGAGACCCAGTACTTC
CASSSRLARETQYF
>.|TRBD1|TRBJ1-2|TRBV19
TGTGCCAGTAGGGCGACAGGGGGTGGAGGCTACACCTTC
CASRATGGGGYTF
>.|.|TRBJ2-7|TRBV27
TGTGCCAGCAGTTCCACAGGGTCTGCTTGGAGCTCCTACGAGCAGTACTTC
CASSSTGSAWSSYEQYF